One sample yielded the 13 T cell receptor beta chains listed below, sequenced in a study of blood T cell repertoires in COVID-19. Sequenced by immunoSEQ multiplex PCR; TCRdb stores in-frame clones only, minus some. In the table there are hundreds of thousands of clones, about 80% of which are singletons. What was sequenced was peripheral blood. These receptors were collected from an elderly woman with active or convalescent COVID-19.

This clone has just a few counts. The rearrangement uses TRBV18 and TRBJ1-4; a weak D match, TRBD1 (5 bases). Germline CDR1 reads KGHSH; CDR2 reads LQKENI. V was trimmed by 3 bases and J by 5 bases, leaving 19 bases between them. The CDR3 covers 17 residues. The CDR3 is CASSPRQPLLRNEKLFF. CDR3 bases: TGTGCCAGCTCACCTAGACAGCCGCTACTCCGAAATGAAAAACTGTTTTTT.

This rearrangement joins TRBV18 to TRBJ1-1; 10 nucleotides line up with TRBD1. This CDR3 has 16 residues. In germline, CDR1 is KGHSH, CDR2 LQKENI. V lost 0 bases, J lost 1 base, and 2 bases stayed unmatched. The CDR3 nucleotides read TGTGCCAGCTCACCACCGGGACAGGGGTCGAACACTGAAGCTTTCTTT. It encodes CASSPPGQGSNTEAFF. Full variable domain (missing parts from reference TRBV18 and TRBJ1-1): NAGVMQNPRHLVRRRGQEARLRCSPMKGHSHVYWYRQLPEEGLKFMVYLQKENIIDESGMPKERFSAEFPKEGPSILRIQQVVRGDSAAYFCASSPPGQGSNTEAFFGQGTRLTVV.

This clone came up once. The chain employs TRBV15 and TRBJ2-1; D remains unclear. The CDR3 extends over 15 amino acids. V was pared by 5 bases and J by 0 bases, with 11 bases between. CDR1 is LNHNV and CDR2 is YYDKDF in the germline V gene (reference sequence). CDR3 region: CATSDSPGSYNEQFF. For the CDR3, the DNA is TGTGCCACCAGCGATTCCCCCGGCTCCTACAATGAGCAGTTCTTC.

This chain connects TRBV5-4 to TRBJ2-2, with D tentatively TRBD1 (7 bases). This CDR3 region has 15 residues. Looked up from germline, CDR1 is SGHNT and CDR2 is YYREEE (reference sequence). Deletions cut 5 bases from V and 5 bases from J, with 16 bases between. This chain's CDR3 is CASRQDREVTGELFF. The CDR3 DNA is TGTGCCAGCAGACAAGACAGGGAGGTGACCGGGGAGCTGTTTTTT. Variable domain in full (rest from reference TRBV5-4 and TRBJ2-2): ETGVTQSPTHLIKTRGQQVTLRCSSQSGHNTVSWYQQALGQGPQFIFQYYREEENGRGNFPPRFSGLQFPNYSSELNVNALELDDSALYLCASRQDREVTGELFFGEGSRLTVL.

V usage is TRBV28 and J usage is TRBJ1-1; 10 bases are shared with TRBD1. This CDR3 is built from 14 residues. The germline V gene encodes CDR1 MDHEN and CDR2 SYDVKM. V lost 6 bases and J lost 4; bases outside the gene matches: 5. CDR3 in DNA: TGTGCCAGCAGACGGGACAGGGGAGGCACTGAAGCTTTCTTT. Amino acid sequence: CASRRDRGGTEAFF.

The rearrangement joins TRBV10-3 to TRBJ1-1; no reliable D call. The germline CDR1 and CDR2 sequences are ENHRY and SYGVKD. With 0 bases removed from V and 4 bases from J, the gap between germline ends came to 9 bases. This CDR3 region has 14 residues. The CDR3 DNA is TGTGCCATCAGTGAGTCGAGGGTAGTCACTGAAGCTTTCTTT. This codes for CAISESRVVTEAFF.

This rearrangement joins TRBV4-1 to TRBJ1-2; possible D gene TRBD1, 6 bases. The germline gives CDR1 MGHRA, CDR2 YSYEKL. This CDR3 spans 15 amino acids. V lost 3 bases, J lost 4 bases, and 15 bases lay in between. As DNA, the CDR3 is TGCGCCAGCAGCCAGGGCCCTGGACAGCTCTATGGCTACACCTTC. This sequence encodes CASSQGPGQLYGYTF.

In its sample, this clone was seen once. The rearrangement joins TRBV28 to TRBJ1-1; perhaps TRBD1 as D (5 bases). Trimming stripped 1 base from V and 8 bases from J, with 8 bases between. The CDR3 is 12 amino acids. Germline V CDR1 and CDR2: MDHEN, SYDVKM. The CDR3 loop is CASSLFGQEAFF. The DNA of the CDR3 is TGTGCCAGCAGTTTATTCGGACAAGAAGCTTTCTTT.

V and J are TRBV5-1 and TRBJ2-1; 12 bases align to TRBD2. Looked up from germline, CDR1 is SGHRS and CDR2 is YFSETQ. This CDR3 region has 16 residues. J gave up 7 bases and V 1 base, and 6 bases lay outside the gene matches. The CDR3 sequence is CASSLPSLAGGNEQFF. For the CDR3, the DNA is TGCGCCAGCAGCTTGCCCTCTCTAGCGGGGGGGAATGAGCAGTTCTTC.

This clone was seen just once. CDR3: CASSQAAAVSYEQYF. The DNA of the CDR3 is TGTGCCAGCAGCCAAGCTGCAGCGGTTTCGTACGAGCAGTACTTC. The chain couples TRBV3-1 (or the pseudogene TRBV3-2) to TRBJ2-7; a possible D gene is TRBD2 (5 bases). V was shortened by 1 base and J by 4 bases, with 14 bases between the two germline ends. The V gene's germline CDR1 is LGHDT and CDR2 YNNKEL (reference sequence). This CDR3 is built from 15 residues.

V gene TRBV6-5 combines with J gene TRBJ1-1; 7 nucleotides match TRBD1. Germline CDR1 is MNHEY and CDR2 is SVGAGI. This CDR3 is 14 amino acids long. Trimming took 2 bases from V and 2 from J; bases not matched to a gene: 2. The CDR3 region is CASSYRDRNTEAFF. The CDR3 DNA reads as TGTGCCAGCAGTTACCGGGACAGAAACACTGAAGCTTTCTTT.

Here the CDR3 DNA reads TGTGCCAGCAGCCCCGGGACTAGCGGGGGGCCCCACTCCTACGAGCAGTACTTC. Amino acids: CASSPGTSGGPHSYEQYF. The chain joins TRBV6-2 or TRBV6-3 to TRBJ2-7, with 15 bases that match TRBD2. Germline assignment: CDR1 MNHEY and CDR2 SVGEGT. V lost 6 bases to trimming and J lost 0 bases; unmatched junction nucleotides: 9. The CDR3 runs 18 residues.

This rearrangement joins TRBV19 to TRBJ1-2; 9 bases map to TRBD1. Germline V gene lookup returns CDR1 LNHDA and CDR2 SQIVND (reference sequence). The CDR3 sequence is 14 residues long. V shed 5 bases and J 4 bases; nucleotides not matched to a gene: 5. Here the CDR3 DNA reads TGTGCCAGTAGTCCGGGACAGGGTTCCTATGGCTACACCTTC. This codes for CASSPGQGSYGYTF. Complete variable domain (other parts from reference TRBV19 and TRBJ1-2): DGGITQSPKYLFRKEGQNVTLSCEQNLNHDAMYWYRQDPGQGLRLIYYSQIVNDFQKGDIAEGYSVSREKKESFPLTVTSAQKNPTAFYLCASSPGQGSYGYTFGSGTRLTVV.